The TCR beta chain described here comes from a study of shared clonotypes between healthy human individuals. General study findings and limits: Sampling used blood alone; tissue repertoires probably differ. A reduction in generation probabilities was seen for non-shared clonotypes relative to those shared by all four donors.

About this clone itself: Its antigen is as yet unknown.

Germline loops: CDR1 MDHEN, CDR2 SYDVKM. This CDR3 comprises 13 residues. The V gene lost 5 bases and the J gene lost 8 bases, with 15 bases spanning the gap. From CD4+ cells came CD45RA+ naive and CD45RA-negative memory subsets. Per the study methods: Filtering of immunoSEQ junctional sequences could not match full-length read filtering. Profiled with immunoSEQ multiplex PCR; TCRdb holds only in-frame clones, not every one. The DNA gave D and trimming, while V, J and clone size come from that table. This sample has some 2,500,000 clones, with 90% to 95% found just once. The TCR was taken from a man aged 18 to 30 in good health. Some clones in this sample may be carry-over from other donors' samples. The sequenced material came from naive CD4+ T cells from PBMCs. Subset meaning: CD45RA+ positively selected. V is TRBV28 and J is TRBJ1-2, with TRBD1 as a possible D gene (6 bases). CDR3 sequence (DNA): TGTGCCAGCAGTCGTACCCGGGACACCGGCTACACCTTC. Protein sequence: CASSRTRDTGYTF.